The 31 T cell receptor beta chains below were found in one sample sequenced in a study of blood T cells in healthy people across ages. Combining a sample-barcoded 5' primer with a J-beta primer mix, a second PCR ran for about 6 to 12 cycles. TCRdb reprocessed the 5' RACE reads with MiXCR, giving one entry per CDR3 protein. The profile shows more than 1.4 million distinct CDR3 sequences, roughly 45% of them singletons. The material sequenced was blood. The source is a woman between 18 and 30 years old in good health.

The chain uses TRBV20-1 and TRBJ2-5; no firm D call. Germline CDR1 DFQATT, CDR2 SNEGSKA (reference sequence). V gave up 2 bases and J gave up 4 bases, with 5 bases separating them. The CDR3 totals 11 residues. CDR3 residues: CSARKGETQYF. The CDR3 nucleotides are TGCAGTGCTAGAAAGGGAGAGACCCAGTACTTC.

This clonotype has a handful of counts. For the CDR3, the DNA is TGCAGTGCTAACCTCCAAGAGACCCAGTACTTC. The encoded protein is CSANLQETQYF. V and J are TRBV20-1 and TRBJ2-5, with D unclear. V was shortened by 4 bases and J by 1 base, with 4 bases between the two germline ends. The CDR3 has 11 amino acids. The germline V gene has CDR1 DFQATT and CDR2 SNEGSKA (reference sequence).

The chain is built from TRBV27 and TRBJ2-7; D may correspond to TRBD1 or TRBD2 (5 bases each). Looked up from germline, CDR1 is MNHEY and CDR2 is SMNVEV (reference sequence). Trimming removed 3 bases at V and 4 bases at J, with 22 bases between. This CDR3 is 17 amino acids long. The CDR3 is CASSLRGSPGQGYEQYF. In nucleotides, the CDR3 is TGTGCCAGCAGTTTGCGAGGGAGCCCCGGACAAGGATACGAGCAGTACTTC.

The rearrangement joins TRBV7-2 to TRBJ1-4; D gene uncertain. The CDR3 contains 13 residues. With 5 bases removed from V and 4 bases from J, the gap between germline ends came to 8 bases. From germline, CDR1 is SGHTA and CDR2 FQGNSA. The CDR3 loop reads CASSRGRNEKLFF. The CDR3, as DNA: TGTGCCAGCAGCCGTGGCCGTAATGAAAAACTGTTTTTT.

This chain joins TRBV4-2 and TRBJ2-1; 9 nucleotides line up with TRBD1. V dropped 8 bases and J dropped 9; count of bases not matched to a gene: 11. Germline assignment: CDR1 LGHNA and CDR2 YNFKEQ. The CDR3 extends over 14 amino acids. The CDR3 sequence is CASARDREAAEQFF. The CDR3, as DNA: TGTGCCAGCGCCCGGGACAGGGAGGCGGCTGAGCAGTTCTTC.

This clonotype was detected a few times. V is TRBV6-5 and J is TRBJ2-1; a weak D match, TRBD2 (5 bases). Trimming took off 2 bases at V and 8 bases at J, with 10 bases between the two ends. The V gene's germline CDR1 is MNHEY and CDR2 SVGAGI. The CDR3 is made up of 13 amino acids. CDR3: CASSYRVEDEQFF. CDR3 nucleotide sequence: TGTGCCAGCAGTTACAGGGTGGAGGATGAGCAGTTCTTC.

CDR3 region: CASSILGGGYNEQFF. The CDR3 DNA reads as TGTGCCAGTAGTATTCTGGGGGGCGGGTACAATGAGCAGTTCTTC. The chain combines TRBV19 with TRBJ2-1; D tentatively reads TRBD1 or TRBD2 (6 bases each). The V gene's germline CDR1 is LNHDA and CDR2 SQIVND (reference sequence). The CDR3 has 15 amino acids. V dropped 3 bases and J dropped 4 bases, with 13 bases sitting between them. The full variable domain, with the rest looked up from reference TRBV19 and TRBJ2-1, is DGGITQSPKYLFRKEGQNVTLSCEQNLNHDAMYWYRQDPGQGLRLIYYSQIVNDFQKGDIAEGYSVSREKKESFPLTVTSAQKNPTAFYLCASSILGGGYNEQFFGPGTRLTVL.

The chain links TRBV5-1 to TRBJ1-1; no reliable D call. The ends were cut back, 4 bases at V and 1 base at J, with 17 bases in the middle. The CDR3 sequence is 16 residues long. Per germline, CDR1 SGHRS and CDR2 YFSETQ. The CDR3 loop is CASSPAMRSENTEAFF. CDR3 coding DNA: TGCGCCAGCAGCCCCGCAATGAGGTCCGAGAACACTGAAGCTTTCTTT.

This clonotype was seen only a few times. The chain couples TRBV2 to TRBJ2-5; D call uncertain. The CDR3 has 12 amino acids. V gave up 1 base and J gave up 5 bases, with 5 bases separating them. From germline, CDR1 is SNHLY and CDR2 FYNNEI. In DNA form, the CDR3 reads TGTGCCAGCAGTGAAGGTGACGAGACCCAGTACTTC. It translates to CASSEGDETQYF.

The V call is TRBV2, the J call TRBJ1-2; 8 nucleotides align to TRBD1. The CDR3 totals 14 residues. CDR1 is SNHLY and CDR2 is FYNNEI in the germline V gene. J was trimmed by 6 bases and V by 5 bases; bases with no gene match: 8. CDR3 residues: CASSIRDRNDGYTF. CDR3 nucleotides: TGTGCCAGCAGTATCCGGGACAGGAACGATGGCTACACCTTC.

This clonotype was seen a few times. The rearrangement joins TRBV6-2 or TRBV6-3 to TRBJ2-7; D may be TRBD1 (5 bases). Trimming took 5 bases from V and 0 from J, leaving 14 bases between them. Germline V gene data show CDR1 as MNHEY and CDR2 as SVGEGT. The CDR3 consists of 15 residues. CDR3 DNA sequence: TGTGCCAGCAGTCTCCCGGACATAAACTCCTACGAGCAGTACTTC. Its translation: CASSLPDINSYEQYF.

A few counts support this clonotype. This CDR3 reads CASSQDGTGGPEDEQFF. The DNA for the CDR3 is TGTGCCAGCAGCCAAGATGGAACGGGGGGGCCGGAGGATGAGCAGTTCTTC. This sequence joins TRBV3-1 and TRBJ2-1; 8 positions agree with TRBD2. Unmatched junction bases numbered 12, after V lost 0 bases and J lost 8 bases. This CDR3 has 17 residues. Germline V gene data show CDR1 as LGHDT and CDR2 as YNNKEL (reference sequence).

This clonotype was seen only a few times. The rearrangement links TRBV6-6 to TRBJ2-1; D is possibly TRBD2 (6 bases). The end of the DNA fits TRBJ2-7 better, so the J call may be wrong. This CDR3 contains 17 residues. The V gene's germline CDR1 is MNHNY and CDR2 SVGAGI (reference sequence). Here the CDR3 DNA reads TGTGCCAGCAGTTACCTCCACGGGGGAAAGTCCTACAATGAGCAGTACTTC. Encoded protein: CASSYLHGGKSYNEQYF.

This clonotype has only a few counts. V usage is TRBV12-3 or TRBV12-4 and J usage is TRBJ2-2; D gene ambiguous. The CDR3 loop spans 14 amino acids. The V end was cut by 3 bases, the J end by 6 bases, with 11 bases between. The CDR3 DNA reads TGTGCCAGCAGTTTTCGTGTGCGTGCCGGGGAGCTGTTTTTT. This sequence encodes CASSFRVRAGELFF.

The CDR3 sequence: CASSLTRTVTAPLHF. Here the CDR3 DNA reads TGTGCCAGCAGCTTAACAAGGACAGTAACAGCACCCCTCCACTTT. V gene TRBV7-2 combines with J gene TRBJ1-6, with D perhaps TRBD1 (6 bases). The V end lost 2 bases, the J end lost 11 bases, and 16 bases lay between the germline ends. The CDR3 loop spans 15 amino acids. Germline CDR1 is SGHTA and CDR2 is FQGNSA.

This clonotype turned up a few times. CDR3 nucleotides: TGTGCCAGCAGTACTCGGACAGGGGGAGAGACCCAGTACTTC. Amino acid sequence: CASSTRTGGETQYF. The V call is TRBV12-3 or TRBV12-4, the J call TRBJ2-5, with 10 bases identical to TRBD1. The CDR3 runs 14 residues. Losses at the gene ends were 5 bases for V and 4 bases for J; bases not matched to a gene: 4.

This clonotype appeared a few times. The CDR3 loop is CASSFTGERYNEQFF. The CDR3 DNA sequence: TGCGCCAGCAGCTTTACAGGGGAAAGGTACAATGAGCAGTTCTTC. V gene TRBV5-1 combines with J gene TRBJ2-1; TRBD1 matches at 7 bases. Trimming at V came to 2 bases and at J to 4 bases, leaving 6 bases not matched to a gene. Per the germline V gene, CDR1 is SGHRS and CDR2 is YFSETQ. The CDR3 contains 15 residues.

Comments on this clonotype: Germline is not matched at one junction end, which may reflect a read error. The V gene is TRBV12-3 or TRBV12-4, the J gene TRBJ2-3, with TRBD2 matching 11 bases. The CDR3 length is 17 residues. CDR3 sequence reads: CVSSLAGGRSGTDTQYF. CDR3 nucleotides: TGTGTCAGCAGTTTAGCGGGGGGGAGGTCCGGCACAGATACGCAGTATTTT.

The chain links TRBV20-1 to TRBJ2-1; TRBD1 aligns across 9 bases. Judging by the DNA end, TRBJ2-7 fits better; the J call may be wrong. The CDR3 sequence is 14 residues long. Germline values: CDR1 DFQATT, CDR2 SNEGSKA (reference sequence). CDR3 loop: CSAPETGGNNEQYF. DNA of the CDR3: TGCAGTGCTCCCGAGACAGGGGGGAACAATGAGCAGTACTTC.

In this sample, this clonotype turned up a few times. V is TRBV3-1 and J is TRBJ1-1; the D is unclear. The CDR3 is made up of 16 amino acids. The V end was cut by 0 bases, the J end by 7 bases, with 18 bases between. Germline values: CDR1 LGHDT, CDR2 YNNKEL (reference sequence). The CDR3 loop is CASSQDRFWGPFEAFF. CDR3 coding DNA: TGTGCCAGCAGCCAAGATCGATTTTGGGGTCCCTTTGAAGCTTTCTTT.

This clonotype was counted between two and nine times. The V gene is TRBV6-2 or TRBV6-3, the J gene TRBJ2-4; D may be TRBD2 (5 bases). The J call could be wrong; TRBJ2-7 is a better fit for the DNA end. CDR1 MNHEY and CDR2 SVGEGT come from the germline V gene. The CDR3 contains 15 residues. The CDR3 nucleotides read TGTGCCAGCAGTAACCGCGGGCAGGTCTCCTACGAGCAGTACTTC. This codes for CASSNRGQVSYEQYF.

In this sample, this clonotype turned up a few times. The J gene is TRBJ2-3, the V gene TRBV3-1; D call uncertain. V lost 5 bases, J lost 6 bases, and 15 bases lay in between. The CDR3 is 14 amino acids. Germline CDR1 LGHDT, CDR2 YNNKEL (reference sequence). In DNA, the CDR3 is TGTGCCAGCAGCTACCGGTCCCTGCTGGATACGCAGTATTTT. Its protein product is CASSYRSLLDTQYF.

This rearrangement joins TRBV6-5 to TRBJ1-3; D might be TRBD1 (6 bases). Between the trimmed V and J ends, which lost 6 bases and 2 bases, there was a span of 11 bases. CDR3 size: 14 residues. Looked up from germline, CDR1 is MNHEY and CDR2 is SVGAGI. The CDR3 spells CASSLQGPGNTIYF. Here the CDR3 DNA reads TGTGCCAGCAGCTTACAGGGCCCTGGAAACACCATATATTTT.

This rearrangement joins TRBV7-9 to TRBJ2-7; unclear D gene. From germline, CDR1 is SEHNR and CDR2 FQNEAQ (reference sequence). The CDR3 is 17 residues long. The germline V and J ends were trimmed by 5 bases and 2 bases, with 22 bases remaining between them. The CDR3 DNA is TGTGCCAGCAGCGCACCCTTATCCCCAGGCCCAACCTACGAGCAGTACTTC. Amino acids: CASSAPLSPGPTYEQYF.

V gene TRBV18 combines with J gene TRBJ1-2; TRBD1 is a possible D gene (5 bases). The CDR3 has 17 residues. Germline CDR1 is KGHSH and CDR2 is LQKENI. Between the trimmed V and J ends, which lost 0 bases and 2 bases, there was a span of 16 bases. CDR3 protein: CASSPPDRGRGNYGYTF. Written as DNA, the CDR3 is TGTGCCAGCTCACCACCCGACCGCGGACGGGGGAACTATGGCTACACCTTC.

This clonotype turned up a few times. The gene calls are TRBV12-3 or TRBV12-4 and TRBJ2-3; D perhaps matches TRBD2 (6 bases). The CDR3 spans 15 residues. V gave up 6 bases and J gave up 0 bases, with 13 bases separating them. The CDR3 is CASRNGGFSTDTQYF. The CDR3 DNA reads as TGTGCCAGCAGGAATGGGGGGTTTAGCACAGATACGCAGTATTTT.

On this clonotype itself: At one of its ends the junction is not consistent with the germline gene, which may arise from a read error. This chain links TRBV4-1 with TRBJ2-7; D remains ambiguous. The CDR3 runs to 15 residues. Germline values: CDR1 MGHRA, CDR2 YSYEKL. The CDR3 DNA reads as TGCGCCAGCAACCAAGATACAGCGATCTCCTACGAGCAGTACTTC. Amino acids: CASNQDTAISYEQYF.

As regards this clonotype: This may be a read error: a much more frequent sequence differs by one nucleotide. The rearrangement links TRBV6-6 to TRBJ2-1, with D uncertain. Trimming took 5 bases from V and 8 from J, leaving 10 bases between them. The CDR3 is 12 amino acids. Germline CDR1 is MNHNY and CDR2 is SVGAGI (reference sequence). DNA of the CDR3: TGTGCCAGCAGTCCTCAGAGAGATGAGCAGTTCTTC. Protein: CASSPQRDEQFF.

This clonotype was seen a few times. The CDR3 is CASSSGATYFTDTQYF. CDR3 in DNA: TGCGCCAGCAGCTCGGGGGCCACGTACTTCACAGATACGCAGTATTTT. The genes are TRBV5-1 and TRBJ2-3; D is perhaps TRBD1 or TRBD2 (6 bases each). The V and J ends lost 3 bases and 2 bases respectively, with 16 bases between them. Germline values: CDR1 SGHRS, CDR2 YFSETQ. CDR3 size: 16 residues. The whole variable domain, remainder taken from reference TRBV5-1 and TRBJ2-3, is KAGVTQTPRYLIKTRGQQVTLSCSPISGHRSVSWYQQTPGQGLQFLFEYFSETQRNKGNFPGRFSGRQFSNSRSEMNVSTLELGDSALYLCASSSGATYFTDTQYFGPGTRLTVL.

The CDR3 here is CSAGWQETQYF. CDR3 DNA sequence: TGCAGTGCCGGTTGGCAGGAGACCCAGTACTTC. The chain recombines TRBV20-1 with TRBJ2-5; no firm D call. V was trimmed by 6 bases and J by 5 bases, leaving 10 bases between them. The CDR3 length is 11 residues. Germline lookup yields CDR1 DFQATT and CDR2 SNEGSKA (reference sequence).

V gene TRBV6-5 combines with J gene TRBJ2-1; 9 positions agree with TRBD1. The CDR3 is 16 amino acids. The germline V gene encodes CDR1 MNHEY and CDR2 SVGAGI. The ends lost 0 bases at V and 6 bases at J; junction bases unmatched: 6. CDR3 DNA: TGTGCCAGCAGTTACTCTGGACAGGGGTTGCGCAATGAGCAGTTCTTC. It encodes CASSYSGQGLRNEQFF.